This T cell receptor (beta chain) appears in the sequencing data of a study of T cells in Graves' hyperthyroidism and ophthalmopathy. On the study more broadly: Peripheral blood draws took place at initial diagnosis, ahead of any treatment. Overall study findings and caveats: A model built on 13 V-J features separated ophthalmopathy from stable hyperthyroidism. Peripheral blood also featured most of the thyroid clonotypes expanded above 0.001.

The PBMCs were taken from approximately 11 ml of fresh peripheral blood. A single count supports this clonotype. Its target is not known. Given a much more abundant clone one base away, this may be a read error. The CDR3 is 15 amino acids. Germline loops: CDR1 MNHEY, CDR2 SMNVEV (reference sequence). Regions amplified from RNA transcripts were the TCR beta CDR3 regions. RT-PCR in the first round (using the HTBI primer set) targeted the TCR CDR3. TCRdb re-called the multiplex PCR reads with MiXCR, one entry per CDR3 protein. The sample yields a few hundred thousand distinct CDR3 sequences, around 14% seen once.

Specimen: blood. The chain combines TRBV27 with TRBJ2-7; 8 bases line up with TRBD2. The DNA end is a closer match to TRBJ2-1, so the J assignment may be wrong. The receptor's source is a woman aged 25 to 39 with Graves' hyperthyroidism. This CDR3 reads CASSPGGGTSYEQFF. DNA of the CDR3: TGTGCCAGCAGCCCCGGGGGGGGCACCTCCTACGAGCAGTTCTTC.